This T cell receptor (beta chain) was captured by sequencing in a study of Ad26.COV2.S vaccination and SARS-CoV-2 variants. Data came from immunoSEQ multiplex PCR; TCRdb stores just in-frame clones and leaves some out. The sample includes approximately 480,000 clones, approximately 88% of them seen just once. With regard to this clone: Antigen: not known.

Study results and caveats: Considerable breadth of spike-specific CD8+ and CD4+ T cell responses has reportedly been documented following vaccination. The study found higher spike-specific TCR breadth in vaccine than placebo recipients. The TCR breadth and depth analyses may have produced an underestimate of total T cell responses.

Treatment described: 19 received Ad26.COV2.S at low or high dose, single or two shots; roughly 5 received placebo; per-sample allocation not given. Sampling occurred on day 63 after the first vaccine or placebo injection. It was an adult aged 18-55 years in Boston who was the donor. This sequence was found in a person between 18 and 59 years old who received the Ad26.COV2.S COVID-19 vaccine or a placebo. The sequencing used peripheral blood, collected in a trial of Ad26.COV2.S vaccine versus placebo.

The CDR3 DNA reads TGCAGTGCTTACCGGGACAATGAGCAGTTCTTC. Translated: CSAYRDNEQFF. The chain employs TRBV20-1 and TRBJ2-1; D not certain. This CDR3 is built from 11 residues. The germline V gene encodes CDR1 DFQATT and CDR2 SNEGSKA (reference sequence). Deletions cut 5 bases from V and 5 bases from J, with 7 bases between.